This T cell receptor beta chain appears in the sequencing data of a study of monozygotic twins with inflammatory bowel disease. Total RNA isolation used whole blood (no T cell sorting was performed). CDR1 and CDR2 (germline): SGHRS, YFSETQ. There are 15 residues in the CDR3. Study-level results: Other individuals had fewer clonotypes in common with IBD patients than with healthy twins, especially with disease activity.

Remarks on this clonotype: The antigen is not known.

The team made cDNA by running eight separate reactions for each sample. Researchers used template switching to add UMIs featuring a 6-nucleotide sample barcode. Reanalyzing the 5' RACE reads, TCRdb keeps one entry per CDR3 protein, without DNA. Its table records 95,000 to 110,000 distinct CDR3 sequences. The rearrangement links TRBV5-1 to TRBJ2-7; checking the TCRdb D call of TRBD1 is not possible without DNA. The sequence came from a human donor with ulcerative colitis or Crohn's disease, or a healthy co-twin of an affected twin (not recorded which). The source material was blood. CDR3 protein: CASSALQGSSYEQYF.